This T cell receptor (beta chain) emerged from a study of T cells in Graves' hyperthyroidism and ophthalmopathy. Germline CDR1 DFQATT, CDR2 SNEGSKA (reference sequence). The ends were cut back, 3 bases at V and 3 bases at J, with 18 bases in the middle. The CDR3 loop spans 16 amino acids. RNA transcripts provided the source from which TCR beta CDR3 regions were amplified. The HTBI primer set drove a first-round RT-PCR of the TCR CDR3. TCRdb used MiXCR to reprocess the multiplex PCR reads, holding one entry per CDR3 protein. This repertoire shows about 270,000 distinct CDR3 sequences, roughly 22% found once; its top ten account for about 60%. This clonotype appeared many times.

Sequenced material: blood. The TCR comes from a man aged 30-40 years with Graves' ophthalmopathy. The rearrangement joins TRBV20-1 to TRBJ1-5, with D tentatively TRBD1 (5 bases). The CDR3 coding sequence is TGCAGTGCTAGTCCCAAAGGAACAGGCTTCAATCAGCCCCAGCATTTT. Protein sequence: CSASPKGTGFNQPQHF.